These 18 T cell receptor beta chains were sequenced from one sample in a study of CD8+CD57+ T cells in acquired aplastic anemia. Profiling of TCR beta VDJ combinations and CDR3 sequences used genomic DNA as template. Using its own MiXCR run on the reads, TCRdb lists one record per CDR3 protein. The profile shows over 150,000 distinct CDR3 sequences, approximately 48% of them singletons. Only patients with CD8+CD57+ cell expansion on flow cytometry were chosen for sequencing. The sequencing input was sorted CD4+, CD8+, or CD8+CD57+ T cells (not recorded which) from PBMCs. These receptors all stem from a human donor with aplastic anemia.

At least ten counts were recorded for this clonotype. Given a much more abundant clone one base away, this may be a read error. The DNA of the CDR3 is TGTGCCAGCAGCCACTCCTACGAGCAGTACTTC. It yields the protein CASSHSYEQYF. The gene calls are TRBV7-9 and TRBJ2-7; D remains unclear. Germline CDR1 is SEHNR and CDR2 is FQNEAQ (reference sequence). V dropped 5 bases and J dropped 0 bases, with 2 bases sitting between them. The length of the CDR3 is 11 residues.

Many counts were recorded for this clonotype. This chain links TRBV19 with TRBJ2-2, with TRBD2 matching 11 bases. CDR1 is LNHDA, CDR2 SQIVND, per germline (reference sequence). V dropped 6 bases and J dropped 3; count of bases not matched to a gene: 6. The CDR3 is made up of 16 amino acids. CDR3 sequence reads: CASRTSGGLHTGELFF. The CDR3, as DNA: TGTGCCAGTAGAACTAGCGGGGGCCTACACACCGGGGAGCTGTTTTTT.

The V call is TRBV25-1, the J call TRBJ1-3; D is undetermined. V was shortened by 8 bases and J by 0 bases, with 14 bases between the two germline ends. The germline CDR1 and CDR2 sequences are MGHDK and SYGVNS. CDR3 length: 15 amino acids. CDR3 sequence (DNA): TGTGCCAGCCGAGAAGCGGGGAGCTCTGGAAACACCATATATTTT. Translated: CASREAGSSGNTIYF.

V usage is TRBV9 and J usage is TRBJ1-6; 9 positions agree with TRBD1. This CDR3 is built from 17 residues. Trimming removed 4 bases from V and 4 bases from J; junction bases left unmatched: 9. The V gene's germline CDR1 is SGDLS and CDR2 YYNGEE. CDR3 residues: CASSPHRDRAYNSPLHF. In DNA form, the CDR3 reads TGTGCCAGCAGCCCTCACCGGGACAGGGCATATAATTCACCCCTCCACTTT.

This chain connects TRBV27 to TRBJ2-7; D gene uncertain. The CDR3 is made up of 13 amino acids. The germline gives CDR1 MNHEY, CDR2 SMNVEV (reference sequence). The V and J ends lost 6 bases and 5 bases respectively, with 14 bases between them. DNA of the CDR3: TGTGCCAGCAGACCCTATCGGGCAGACGAGCAGTACTTC. This codes for CASRPYRADEQYF.

The sample holds many counts of this clonotype. The V and J genes are TRBV19 and TRBJ1-2; D is uncertain. V lost 4 bases and J 5 bases, leaving 5 bases between the germline ends. Looked up from germline, CDR1 is LNHDA and CDR2 is SQIVND (reference sequence). The CDR3 is 11 residues long. The CDR3 DNA reads TGTGCCAGTAGTAACTTATATGGCTACACCTTC. Encoded protein: CASSNLYGYTF.

The table lists this clonotype with many counts. The chain employs TRBV4-2 and TRBJ2-1, with TRBD1 matching over 7 bases. Trimming at V came to 4 bases and at J to 1 base, leaving 4 bases not matched to a gene. The CDR3 extends over 15 amino acids. Germline CDR1 is LGHNA and CDR2 is YNFKEQ. The chain's CDR3 is CASSPPGQSYNEQFF. CDR3 nucleotide sequence: TGTGCCAGCAGCCCACCGGGACAGTCCTACAATGAGCAGTTCTTC.

This clonotype was counted a few times. A read error is possible here, since a much larger clone lies one base away. The chain couples TRBV7-8 to TRBJ2-7, with 7 positions matching TRBD1. There are 12 residues in the CDR3. The germline V gene encodes CDR1 SGHVS and CDR2 FQNEAQ. Unmatched junction bases numbered 0, after V lost 4 bases and J lost 3 bases. Here the CDR3 DNA reads TGTGCCAGCAGCTACAGGGGCTACGAGCAGTACTTC. Translated: CASSYRGYEQYF.

The chain employs TRBV7-2 and TRBJ2-7, with 8 bases that match TRBD2. The V gene's germline CDR1 is SGHTA and CDR2 FQGNSA. There are 13 residues in the CDR3. V shed 5 bases, J shed 4 bases, and the junction held 4 bases outside the gene matches. CDR3 DNA sequence: TGTGCCAGCAGCGAGGGACTAGGGTACGAGCAGTACTTC. Its protein product is CASSEGLGYEQYF.

This clonotype was counted ten times or more. This chain connects TRBV10-3 to TRBJ1-6; D gene unclear. The CDR3 runs to 14 residues. From germline, CDR1 is ENHRY and CDR2 SYGVKD. V was clipped by 8 bases and J by 1 base, with 9 bases between them. CDR3 residues: CAIAAGSYNSPLHF. Here the CDR3 DNA reads TGTGCCATCGCGGCGGGGTCCTATAATTCACCCCTCCACTTT.

With respect to this clonotype: A clone one base away is much larger, so this may be a read error. V usage is TRBV19 and J usage is TRBJ2-1; weak D call: TRBD2 (7 bases). CDR3 length: 18 residues. CDR1 is LNHDA and CDR2 is SQIVND in the germline V gene (reference sequence). The V gene lost 5 bases and the J gene lost 4 bases, with 24 bases spanning the gap. In DNA, the CDR3 is TGTGCCAGTAGTCCTCGGATCTCTGGCGGGGGCCCTTACAATGAGCAGTTCTTC. As protein: CASSPRISGGGPYNEQFF.

This clonotype was found a few times. This chain links TRBV10-3 with TRBJ1-2; TRBD1 matches at 9 bases. This CDR3 has 14 amino acids. Germline-derived CDR1 and CDR2 are ENHRY and SYGVKD. Trimming cost V 3 bases and J 7 bases; bases outside gene matches: 6. The CDR3 DNA follows: TGTGCCATCAGTGACCCCGGGACAGGGTCTGGCTACACCTTC. Protein: CAISDPGTGSGYTF.

This clonotype was detected ten times or more. The chain has TRBV7-8 and TRBJ2-7; 7 bases map to TRBD1. Germline CDR1 is SGHVS and CDR2 is FQNEAQ. Trimming took 2 bases from V and 2 from J; bases not matched to a gene: 6. The CDR3 runs to 15 residues. This CDR3 is CASSLLGQRPYEQYF. DNA for the CDR3: TGTGCCAGCAGCTTACTGGGACAGCGCCCCTACGAGCAGTACTTC.

This chain links TRBV7-9 with TRBJ1-5; 8 bases are a match to TRBD1. V shed 8 bases and J 5 bases; nucleotides not matched to a gene: 2. This CDR3 contains 12 residues. The germline CDR1 and CDR2 sequences are SEHNR and FQNEAQ (reference sequence). CDR3 coding DNA: TGTGCCAGCGGACAGGGCGATCAGCCCCAGCATTTT. Amino acids: CASGQGDQPQHF.

This clonotype was detected a few times. The rearrangement links TRBV12-5 to TRBJ2-7, with TRBD1 as a possible D gene (6 bases). With 4 bases removed from V and 0 bases from J, the gap between germline ends came to 10 bases. Germline V gives CDR1 LGHNT, CDR2 FRNRAP. CDR3 size: 14 residues. DNA for the CDR3: TGTGCTAGTGGTTCTCAAGGGGGCTCCTACGAGCAGTACTTC. Translated: CASGSQGGSYEQYF.

The CDR3 DNA sequence: TGTGCCAGCAGAGTAGACGGCGACACTGAAGCTTTCTTT. It specifies CASRVDGDTEAFF. This chain uses TRBV2 with TRBJ1-1; unclear D gene. In germline, CDR1 is SNHLY, CDR2 FYNNEI. Trimming shortened V by 6 bases and J by 3 bases, and 11 bases separated the two germline ends. The CDR3 has 13 amino acids. Looking up the rest from reference TRBV2 and TRBJ1-1 gives the full variable domain: EPEVTQTPSHQVTQMGQEVILRCVPISNHLYFYWYRQILGQKVEFLVSFYNNEISEKSEIFDDQFSVERPDGSNFTLKIRSTKLEDSAMYFCASRVDGDTEAFFGQGTRLTVV.

The V call is TRBV20-1, the J call TRBJ2-1, with 9 bases that match TRBD2. From germline, CDR1 is DFQATT and CDR2 SNEGSKA (reference sequence). The junction had 6 bases not matched to a gene; V was cut back by 6 bases and J by 6 bases. This CDR3 is built from 13 residues. Here the CDR3 DNA reads TGCAGTGCAACCGGGACTAGCAGCAATGAGCAGTTCTTC. Translation: CSATGTSSNEQFF.

The CDR3 DNA reads TGTGCCATCAGGGCCCCTGGACAATTGTGGCAAGAGACCCAGTACTTC. Protein: CAIRAPGQLWQETQYF. V usage is TRBV10-3 and J usage is TRBJ2-5; D is perhaps TRBD1 (5 bases). Germline-derived CDR1 and CDR2 are ENHRY and SYGVKD. Trimming left V 6 bases short and J 2 bases short, with 19 bases between. CDR3 length: 16 residues.